Listed here are 13 T cell receptor beta chains from one sample, sequenced in a study of OX40 agonist ivuxolimab in advanced cancers. Profiled with immunoSEQ multiplex PCR; TCRdb holds only in-frame clones, not every one. The repertoire holds tens of thousands of clones, 90% seen once, with over 7% in the top ten. The sample consisted of CD4+ or CD8+ T cells sorted from blood, taken in a trial of the OX40 agonist ivuxolimab. Receptor source: an adult with an advanced solid tumor such as melanoma, head and neck, liver or kidney cancer.

The chain carries TRBV5-1 and TRBJ2-2; 8 bases map to TRBD1. Trimming cost V 2 bases and J 0 bases; bases outside gene matches: 6. Germline CDR1 reads SGHRS; CDR2 reads YFSETQ. The CDR3 is 17 residues long. The CDR3 nucleotides are TGCGCCAGCAGCTTCGACCGGACAGGGCCGAACACCGGGGAGCTGTTTTTT. Translation: CASSFDRTGPNTGELFF.

The V and J genes are TRBV30 and TRBJ2-7, with TRBD1 identical over 9 bases. V lost 1 base to trimming and J lost 5 bases; unmatched junction nucleotides: 3. The CDR3 has 13 amino acids. Looked up from germline, CDR1 is GTSNPN and CDR2 is SVGIG (reference sequence). DNA for the CDR3: TGTGCCTGGAGTGGGGGACAGGGCGACGAGCAGTACTTC. Translating it yields CAWSGGQGDEQYF.

V and J are TRBV20-1 and TRBJ2-7, with TRBD2 as a possible D gene (5 bases). The CDR3 extends over 11 amino acids. Trimming removed 2 bases from V and 7 bases from J, with 9 bases in between. Germline-derived CDR1 and CDR2 are DFQATT and SNEGSKA (reference sequence). The CDR3 reads CSARLQREQYF. DNA of the CDR3: TGCAGTGCTAGACTACAGCGGGAGCAGTACTTC.

The chain joins TRBV2 to TRBJ1-1; 7 bases line up with TRBD1. CDR1 is SNHLY, CDR2 FYNNEI, per germline. Trimming at V came to 5 bases and at J to 5 bases, leaving 5 bases not matched to a gene. This CDR3 comprises 13 residues. The CDR3 nucleotides read TGTGCCAGCAGTTTGACAGGGTCGACTGAAGCTTTCTTT. Protein: CASSLTGSTEAFF.

There are a few counts of this clone. The V call is TRBV27, the J call TRBJ1-5, with D uncertain. V was cut by 4 bases and J by 6 bases, with 7 bases left in between. The CDR3 covers 12 residues. Per germline, CDR1 MNHEY and CDR2 SMNVEV (reference sequence). The CDR3 loop is CASSSIGQPQHF. CDR3 DNA sequence: TGTGCCAGCAGTTCAATCGGTCAGCCCCAGCATTTT.

The rearrangement links TRBV7-3 to TRBJ1-2; D remains unclear. In germline, CDR1 is SGHTA, CDR2 FQGTGA. V was pared by 2 bases and J by 4 bases, with 11 bases between. This CDR3 comprises 14 residues. In DNA form, the CDR3 reads TGTGCCAGCAGCTTACGGGGTCCAGGCTATGGCTACACCTTC. This translates into CASSLRGPGYGYTF.

The CDR3, as DNA: TGCAGCGTTGAAGAGGGGTTTAACACTGAAGCTTTCTTT. Its translation is CSVEEGFNTEAFF. J is TRBJ1-1 and V is TRBV29-1; D is unclear. V shed 0 bases and J shed 2 bases, with 7 bases lying between them. CDR3 length equals 13 residues. Germline V gives CDR1 SQVTM, CDR2 ANQGSEA.

This clone appeared a few times. V is TRBV19 and J is TRBJ2-7; D not resolved. V was clipped by 3 bases and J by 5 bases, with 11 bases between them. The length of the CDR3 is 13 residues. CDR1 is LNHDA and CDR2 is SQIVND in the germline V gene (reference sequence). The CDR3, as DNA: TGTGCCAGTAGTATGGGCTCTATCGACGAGCAGTACTTC. The encoded protein is CASSMGSIDEQYF.

This rearrangement joins TRBV29-1 to TRBJ2-3; D might be TRBD1 (6 bases). V was shortened by 6 bases and J by 1 base, with 23 bases between the two germline ends. Germline assignment: CDR1 SQVTM and CDR2 ANQGSEA. There are 17 residues in the CDR3. The CDR3 region has the DNA TGCAGCGTACAGGGTTTTGGTGTCAACTTAGGCACAGATACGCAGTATTTT. Translating gives CSVQGFGVNLGTDTQYF.

This clone was observed a single time. The chain combines TRBV7-3 with TRBJ2-2; maybe TRBD2 (6 bases). CDR1 SGHTA and CDR2 FQGTGA come from the germline V gene. Trimming removed 5 bases from V and 3 bases from J, with 13 bases in between. The CDR3 is 15 residues long. The CDR3 sequence: CASSPDGLHTGELFF. DNA for the CDR3: TGTGCCAGCAGCCCCGACGGACTACACACCGGGGAGCTGTTTTTT.

The genes are TRBV6-1 and TRBJ2-7, with 11 positions matching TRBD2. With V trimmed by 2 bases and J by 1 base, 7 bases remained unmatched. CDR1 is MNHNS and CDR2 is SASEGT in the germline V gene. CDR3 length: 17 residues. The CDR3 coding sequence is TGTGCCAGCAGTGAAAAAACCGGACTAGCGGGTTCCTACGAGCAGTACTTC. Translating gives CASSEKTGLAGSYEQYF.

This clone has a handful of counts. This chain links TRBV2 with TRBJ1-5; maybe TRBD1 (5 bases). Germline V gene sequence: CDR1 SNHLY, CDR2 FYNNEI. The CDR3 loop spans 15 amino acids. V shed 6 bases and J shed 2 bases, with 14 bases lying between them. The CDR3 loop reads CASSFQGYGNQPQHF. Written as DNA, the CDR3 is TGTGCCAGCAGCTTCCAGGGTTATGGCAATCAGCCCCAGCATTTT.

J is TRBJ2-7 and V is TRBV27, with D uncertain. CDR3 length: 16 residues. Per germline, CDR1 MNHEY and CDR2 SMNVEV (reference sequence). V lost 5 bases to trimming and J lost 4 bases, with 21 bases between them. CDR3 protein: CASSLSPENVLYEQYF. In DNA form, the CDR3 reads TGTGCCAGCAGTCTGAGCCCCGAGAACGTGTTGTACGAGCAGTACTTC.